This T cell receptor (beta chain) stems from a study of blood T cell repertoires in COVID-19. Study information: From the United States, Italy and Spain came samples of acute and convalescent COVID-19.

Germline-derived CDR1 and CDR2 are KGHSH and LQKENI. This CDR3 contains 18 residues. With 8 bases removed from V and 0 bases from J, the gap between germline ends came to 23 bases. Original processing notes: Quantification of nucleated cells was approximated via reference gene primer amplification. Data came from immunoSEQ multiplex PCR; TCRdb stores just in-frame clones and leaves some out. From that table come the V and J calls and clone size; the DNA was used to work out D and trimming. Found here are about 170,000 clones, 70% to 85% of them singletons; the top ten hold 6.5% to 7.5%. In this sample, this clone turned up once.

Sequencing was performed on peripheral blood. The TCR sequence derives from a man older than 75 with COVID-19, enrolled during active disease. The V gene is TRBV18, the J gene TRBJ1-5, with a tentative D call TRBD1 (6 bases). Written as DNA, the CDR3 is TGTGCCAGCGCCGCCCTCGAGGGGGAAAGCTATAGCAATCAGCCCCAGCATTTT. This translates into CASAALEGESYSNQPQHF. Full variable domain (missing parts from reference TRBV18 and TRBJ1-5): NAGVMQNPRHLVRRRGQEARLRCSPMKGHSHVYWYRQLPEEGLKFMVYLQKENIIDESGMPKERFSAEFPKEGPSILRIQQVVRGDSAAYFCASAALEGESYSNQPQHFGDGTRLSIL.